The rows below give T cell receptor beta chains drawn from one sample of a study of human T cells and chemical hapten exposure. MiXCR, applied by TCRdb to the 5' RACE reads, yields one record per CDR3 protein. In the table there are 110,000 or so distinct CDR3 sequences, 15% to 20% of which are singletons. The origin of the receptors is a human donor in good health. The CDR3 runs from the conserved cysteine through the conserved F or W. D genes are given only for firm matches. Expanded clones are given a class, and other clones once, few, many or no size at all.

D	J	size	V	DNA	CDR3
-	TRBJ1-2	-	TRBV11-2	TGTGCCAGCAGCTGGAGTACCGGGCCGTTCTATGGCTACACCTTC	CASSWSTGPFYGYTF
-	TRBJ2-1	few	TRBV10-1	TGCGCCAGCAGTGAGAGCCCGGGACGAACTAAGCAGTTCTTC	CASSESPGRTKQFF
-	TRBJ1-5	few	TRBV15	TGTGCCACCAGCAAGGGACGGAATAGCAATCAGCCCCAGCATTTT	CATSKGRNSNQPQHF
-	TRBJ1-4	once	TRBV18	TGTGCCAGCTCACCAGACGGTGCAACTAATGAAAAACTGTTTTTT	CASSPDGATNEKLFF
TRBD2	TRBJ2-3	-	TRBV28	TGTGCCAGCAGCTACGGGACTAGCGGGTCGTCTAGCACAGATACGCAGTATTTT	CASSYGTSGSSSTDTQYF
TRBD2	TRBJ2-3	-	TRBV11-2	TGTGCCAGCAGCTTATGGGCTAGCGGGAGCACAGATACGCAGTATTTT	CASSLWASGSTDTQYF
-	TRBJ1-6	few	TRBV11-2	TGTGCCAGCAGCCTAAGAGACAGGAGTAATTCACCCCTCCACTTT	CASSLRDRSNSPLHF
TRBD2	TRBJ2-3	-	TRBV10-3	TGTGCCATCAGTGATAGCGGGAGACCGACAGATACGCAGTATTTT	CAISDSGRPTDTQYF
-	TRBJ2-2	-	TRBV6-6	TGTGCCAGCAGTCCCGGGACCCAGAACACCGGGGAGCTGTTTTTT	CASSPGTQNTGELFF
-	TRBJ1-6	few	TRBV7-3	TGTGCCAGCAGCGATCAGGGGTCAGTCTCACCCCTCCACTTT	CASSDQGSVSPLHF
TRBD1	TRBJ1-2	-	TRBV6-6	TGTGCCAGCAGTCCCAGCGCGGGGGACAGGGATCGCTATGGCTACACCTTC	CASSPSAGDRDRYGYTF
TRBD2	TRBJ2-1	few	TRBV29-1	TGCAGCGTTGAAATTAGCGGGGCCCCCTACAATGAGCAGTTCTTC	CSVEISGAPYNEQFF
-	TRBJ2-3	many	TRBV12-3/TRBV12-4	TGTGCCAGCTCACCCACAGATACGCAGTATTTT	CASSPTDTQYF
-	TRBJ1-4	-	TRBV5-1	TGCGCCAGCAGCTTTAATAGGAATAATGAAAAACTGTTTTTT	CASSFNRNNEKLFF
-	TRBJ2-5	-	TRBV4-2	TGTGCCAGCAGCCAAGCGGCGGGGAGCGTCTCTCAAGAGACCCAGTACTTC	CASSQAAGSVSQETQYF
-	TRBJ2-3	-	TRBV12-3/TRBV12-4	TGTGCCAGCAGTTTTAAGAACACGCAGTATTTT	CASSFKNTQYF
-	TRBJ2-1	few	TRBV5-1	TGCGCCAGCAGCCCGACATACGAAGTCGGCGGCTACAATGAGCAGTTCTTC	CASSPTYEVGGYNEQFF
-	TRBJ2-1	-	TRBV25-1	TGTGCCACCACTTCCCCAAGCAATGAGCAGTTCTTC	CATTSPSNEQFF
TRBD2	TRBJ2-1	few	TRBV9	TGTGCCAGCAGCCCGAGACTAGCGACCTACAATGAGCAGTTCTTC	CASSPRLATYNEQFF
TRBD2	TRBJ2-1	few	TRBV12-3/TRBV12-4	TGTGCCAGCAGGGGGGGGGGATACAATGAGCAGTTCTTC	CASRGGGYNEQFF
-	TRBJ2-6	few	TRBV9	TGTGCCAGCAGCGTAGCGACCTCTGGGGCCAACGTCCTGACTTTC	CASSVATSGANVLTF
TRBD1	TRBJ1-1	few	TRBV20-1	TGCAGTGCTTTCTACAGGGGGATGAACACTGAAGCTTTCTTT	CSAFYRGMNTEAFF
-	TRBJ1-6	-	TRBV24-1	TGTGCCACCGGGGGCAGAAATTCACCCCTCCACTTT	CATGGRNSPLHF
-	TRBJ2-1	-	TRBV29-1	TGCAGCGTTGACCTACAGCGATTCAATGAGCAGTTCTTC	CSVDLQRFNEQFF
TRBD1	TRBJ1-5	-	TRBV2	TGTGCCAGCAGTGTGGACAGGGGAAGAATCAGCAATCAGCCCCAGCATTTT	CASSVDRGRISNQPQHF
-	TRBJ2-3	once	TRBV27	TGTGCCAGCAGTTTCCTCCCTTTACTGACACAGCCAAGCACAGATACGCAGTATTTT	CASSFLPLLTQPSTDTQYF
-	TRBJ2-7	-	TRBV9	TGTGCCAGCAGCGTAGACGGGAGTGGAGCCTACGAGCAGTACTTC	CASSVDGSGAYEQYF
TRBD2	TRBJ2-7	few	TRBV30	TGTGCCTGGAGTGGACTAGCTGGATACGAGCAGTACTTC	CAWSGLAGYEQYF
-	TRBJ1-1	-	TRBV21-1	TGTGCCAGCAGCGGATCAAGCAGGGGGCCTGAAGCTTTCTTT	CASSGSSRGPEAFF
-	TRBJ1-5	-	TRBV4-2	TGTGCCAGCAGCCAGAATCCGGGACCGGGAGGGAGTCAGCCCCAGCATTTT	CASSQNPGPGGSQPQHF
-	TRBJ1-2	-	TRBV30	TGTGCCTGGAGTTTAAGGCGGGACTACTGGGGTGGCTACACCTTC	CAWSLRRDYWGGYTF
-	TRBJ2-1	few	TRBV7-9	TGTGCCCTAGGGCGGACGGGGTACAATGAGCAGTTCTTC	CALGRTGYNEQFF
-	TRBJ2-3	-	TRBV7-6	TGTGCCAGCAGCTTAGCTGGGGGGCTGAGCACAGATACGCAGTATTTT	CASSLAGGLSTDTQYF
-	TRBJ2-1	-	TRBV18	TGTGCCAGCTCACGGGACTCGAGCTCCTACAATGAGCAGTTCTTC	CASSRDSSSYNEQFF
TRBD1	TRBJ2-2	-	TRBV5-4	TGTGCCAGCAGTTGGACAGGGGGCGCCGGCGGGGAGCTGTTTTTT	CASSWTGGAGGELFF
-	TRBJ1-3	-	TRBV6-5	TGTGCCAGCAGTTTAAATCTGATGGGAACCAACTCTGGAAACACCATATATTTT	CASSLNLMGTNSGNTIYF
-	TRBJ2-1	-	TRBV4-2	TGTGCCAGCAGCCAAAGGGCCCGCTCCTACAATGAGCAGTTCTTC	CASSQRARSYNEQFF
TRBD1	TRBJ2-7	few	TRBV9	TGTGCCAGCAGCGTTGCGGGACAGGGCTACGAGCAGTACTTC	CASSVAGQGYEQYF
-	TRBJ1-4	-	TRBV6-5	TGTGCCAGCAGTTACTCTAATGAAAAACTGTTTTTT	CASSYSNEKLFF
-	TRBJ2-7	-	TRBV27	TGTGCCAGCCAAATCTACCTTCCACTGTACGAGCAGTACTTC	CASQIYLPLYEQYF
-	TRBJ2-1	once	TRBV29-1	TGCAGCGTTGAAGAGTTCAATGAGCAGTTCTTC	CSVEEFNEQFF
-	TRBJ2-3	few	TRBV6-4	TGTGCCAGCAGTGCTACTCCTGAAAAGGGTGATACGCAGTATTTT	CASSATPEKGDTQYF
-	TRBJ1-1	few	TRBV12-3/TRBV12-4	TGTGCCAGCAGCCATTGGGATTGGAACACTGAAGCTTTCTTT	CASSHWDWNTEAFF
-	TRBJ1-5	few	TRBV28	TGTGCCAGCAGTCCCCGCGGGGCGACGGGCAATCAGCCCCAGCATTTT	CASSPRGATGNQPQHF
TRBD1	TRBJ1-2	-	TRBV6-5	TGTGCCAGCAAGGGACAGGACAGGAGGAGTGGGGACTATGGCGACACCTTC	CASKGQDRRSGDYGDTF
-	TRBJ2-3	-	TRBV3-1	TGTGCCAGCAGCACCGGTAGCCCCAGGGATGACACGCAGTATTTT	CASSTGSPRDDTQYF
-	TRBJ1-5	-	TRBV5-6	TGTGCCAGCAGCTTCGGGGTGAGCAATCAGCCCCAGCATTTT	CASSFGVSNQPQHF